This paragraph covers one T cell receptor beta chain sequence. What it recognizes is unknown. The entry originates in a study of cytomegalovirus exposure and HLA in healthy donors. The study's findings and limits: The study designated around 150 TCR beta chains cytomegalovirus-associated.

V lost 5 bases and J 3 bases, leaving 15 bases between the germline ends. The CDR3 length is 15 residues. From germline, CDR1 is SNHLY and CDR2 FYNNEI. Using immunoSEQ multiplex PCR, the repertoire was profiled, and TCRdb retains in-frame clones only, with some absent. The sample records 100,000 to 120,000 clones, around 90% being singletons. The rearrangement uses TRBV2 and TRBJ2-3; D might be TRBD1 (6 bases). The sequencing input was PBMCs. The source is a woman between 18 and 29 years old in good health and CMV-seronegative. The CDR3 protein is CASSYEGVRTDTQYF. The CDR3 region has the DNA TGTGCCAGCAGTTATGAGGGGGTACGGACAGATACGCAGTATTTT. Complete variable domain (other parts from reference TRBV2 and TRBJ2-3): EPEVTQTPSHQVTQMGQEVILRCVPISNHLYFYWYRQILGQKVEFLVSFYNNEISEKSEIFDDQFSVERPDGSNFTLKIRSTKLEDSAMYFCASSYEGVRTDTQYFGPGTRLTVL.